These T cell receptor beta chains were read from a single sample in a study of T cells in localized non-small cell lung cancer. TCRdb's table, derived via immunoSEQ multiplex PCR, lists solely in-frame clones and lacks some. The sample includes 25,000 to 30,000 clones, 80% to 85% of them seen just once. The sample here was peripheral blood mononuclear cells, taken before any cancer treatment. These receptors all come from a man between 40 and 70 years old with stage III lung adenocarcinoma. Each CDR3 is given without its conserved first and last residue. The order of the fields is V gene, J gene, CDR3 protein.

>TRBV28|TRBJ2-5
ASSFPRRRGRETQY
>TRBV10-1|TRBJ2-4
ASSESGSGKNIQY
>TRBV15|TRBJ1-5
ATSRGWTGGNSNQPQH
>TRBV14|TRBJ1-1
ASSLQGNTEAF
>TRBV4-1|TRBJ2-2
ASSPRLAGNTGELF
>TRBV15|TRBJ1-4
ATSRDLGSATNEKLF
>TRBV10-3|TRBJ2-5
AISRGYQETQY
>TRBV6-5|TRBJ2-3
ASSYGRGRGTDTQY
>TRBV5-1|TRBJ1-3
ASSDGQASGNTIY
>TRBV19|TRBJ1-2
ASTQEGWPNYGYT
>TRBV27|TRBJ2-2
ASSFGLNTGELF
>TRBV29-1|TRBJ1-2
SVEVQDSNYGYT
>TRBV29-1|TRBJ2-3
SVVGTDTQY
>TRBV19|TRBJ2-2
ASSLGLVAGELF
>TRBV18|TRBJ1-2
ASSPPAGQTV
>TRBV6-1|TRBJ1-3
ASSDRDHRYTIY
>TRBV25-1|TRBJ2-5
ASSDPGLAGVGETQY
>TRBV27|TRBJ1-3
ASSLRGSGNTIY
>TRBV6-1|TRBJ1-3
ASRQGSGNTIY
>TRBV7-9|TRBJ2-5
ASSPLQETQY
>TRBV4-1|TRBJ1-1
ASSQDLQGAGFAAEAF
>TRBV19|TRBJ2-1
ASSTGQMFYNEQF
>TRBV5-1|TRBJ1-3
ASSFLTGTVGNTIY
>TRBV5-6|TRBJ1-3
ASCERQAGGNTIY
>TRBV9|TRBJ1-3
ASSVGQASNTIY
>TRBV18|TRBJ1-4
ASSPSGQGYEKLF
>TRBV7-2|TRBJ2-5
ASSLKETQY
>TRBV6-1|TRBJ1-5
ASSDLSRTGLRNGNQPQH
>TRBV28|TRBJ1-2
ASSRDRVHGYT
>TRBV7-9|TRBJ2-3
ASSLTGRTDTQY
>TRBV7-9|TRBJ2-1
ASSLNEGTEQF
>TRBV7-9|TRBJ2-3
ASSDTDTQY